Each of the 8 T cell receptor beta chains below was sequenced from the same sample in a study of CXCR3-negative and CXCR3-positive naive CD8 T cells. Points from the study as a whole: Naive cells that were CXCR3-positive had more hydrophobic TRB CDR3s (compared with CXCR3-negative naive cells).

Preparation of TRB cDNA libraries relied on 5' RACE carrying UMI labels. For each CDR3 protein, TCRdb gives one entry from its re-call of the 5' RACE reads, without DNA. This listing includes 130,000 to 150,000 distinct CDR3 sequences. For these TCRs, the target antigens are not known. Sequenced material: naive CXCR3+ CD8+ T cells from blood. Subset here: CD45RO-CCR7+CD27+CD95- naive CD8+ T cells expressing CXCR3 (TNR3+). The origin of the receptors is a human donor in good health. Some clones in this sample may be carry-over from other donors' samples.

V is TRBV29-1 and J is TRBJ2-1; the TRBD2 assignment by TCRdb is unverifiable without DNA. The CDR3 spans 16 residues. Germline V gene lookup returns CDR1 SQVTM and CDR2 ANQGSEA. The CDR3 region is CSVESGGRSSYNEQFF.

The CDR3 loop is CASLGQGRASTDTQYF. V is TRBV6-1 and J is TRBJ2-3; absent DNA, TCRdb's TRBD2 call cannot be checked. Germline V lookup: CDR1 MNHNS, CDR2 SASEGT. The CDR3 is 16 residues long.

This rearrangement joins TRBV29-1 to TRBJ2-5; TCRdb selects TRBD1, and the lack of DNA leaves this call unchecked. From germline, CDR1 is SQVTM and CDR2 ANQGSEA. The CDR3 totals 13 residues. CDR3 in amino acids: CSVERDRGETQYF. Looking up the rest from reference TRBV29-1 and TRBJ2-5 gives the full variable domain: SAVISQKPSRDICQRGTSLTIQCQVDSQVTMMFWYRQQPGQSLTLIATANQGSEATYESGFVIDKFPISRPNLTFSTLTVSNMSPEDSSIYLCSVERDRGETQYFGPGTRLLVL.

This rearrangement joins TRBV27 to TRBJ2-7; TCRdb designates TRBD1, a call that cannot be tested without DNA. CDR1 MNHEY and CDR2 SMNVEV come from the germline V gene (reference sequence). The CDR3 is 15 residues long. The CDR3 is CASTPPGTGTYEQYF.

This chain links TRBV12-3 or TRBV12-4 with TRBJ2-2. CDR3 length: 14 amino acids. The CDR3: CASTPVGSTGELFF.

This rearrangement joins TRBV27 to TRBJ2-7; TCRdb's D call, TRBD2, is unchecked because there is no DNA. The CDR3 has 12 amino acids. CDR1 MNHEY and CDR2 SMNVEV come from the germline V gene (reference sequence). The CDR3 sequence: CASSLVGSEQYF.

The CDR3 region is CASSGGTSGLSSYNEQFF. The chain is built from TRBV12-3 or TRBV12-4 and TRBJ2-1; TCRdb returns TRBD2, unconfirmable since there is no DNA. CDR3 size: 18 residues.

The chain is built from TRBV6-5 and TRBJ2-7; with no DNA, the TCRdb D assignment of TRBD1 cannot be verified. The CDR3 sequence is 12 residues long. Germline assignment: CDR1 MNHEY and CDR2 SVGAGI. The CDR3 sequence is CASSGQAYEQYF.